Shown below are 2 T cell receptor beta chains from a single sample sequenced in a study of blood T cells in healthy people across ages. Alongside a J-beta primer mix, a sample-barcoded 5' primer served in a second PCR lasting about 7 to 11 cycles. TCRdb redid the calling of the 5' RACE reads with MiXCR, one entry per CDR3 protein. The repertoire holds fewer than 1,000,000 distinct CDR3 sequences, around two fifths seen once, with about 19% in the top ten. Sample: blood. Source of these receptors: a man aged 60 to 69 in good health.

As concerns this clonotype: Likely a read error: the CDR3 ends without its conserved phenylalanine or tryptophan. The rearrangement links TRBV27 to TRBJ2-5; 9 bases map to TRBD2. Germline assignment: CDR1 MNHEY and CDR2 SMNVEV (reference sequence). J lost 11 bases, V lost 2 bases, and 12 bases had no gene match. The CDR3 spans 15 residues. The CDR3 reads CASSLRLAESYEQYS. CDR3 nucleotides: TGTGCCAGCAGTTTACGACTAGCGGAGTCCTATGAGCAGTACTCC.

This chain links TRBV12-3 or TRBV12-4 with TRBJ1-6; a possible D gene is TRBD1 (5 bases). Trimming removed 3 bases from V and 6 bases from J, with 9 bases in between. The length of the CDR3 is 14 residues. The CDR3 DNA reads TGTGCCAGCAGTTTCTCCAGGGTTAATTCACCCCTCCACTTT. Translation: CASSFSRVNSPLHF.